These T cell receptor beta chains were read from a single sample in a study of blood T cell repertoires in COVID-19. Clones were sequenced by immunoSEQ multiplex PCR, and TCRdb holds only the in-frame ones, with some missing. The sample includes some 120,000 clones, 81% seen only once; the top ten take roughly 17%. Sequenced: peripheral blood. Every receptor here comes from a young man with COVID-19, enrolled during active disease. The CDR3 runs from the conserved cysteine through the conserved F or W. The D gene is left open where the match is weak. Clone size is shown for a subset of rows, as once, few, many or a class of expanded clone.

few TRBJ1-1 TRBV7-8 NA 14 TGTGCCAGCAGCTTGCAAAGACGGGGCACTGAAGCTTTCTTT CASSLQRRGTEAFF
NA TRBJ2-3 TRBV3-1/TRBV3-2 NA 13 TGTGCCAGCAGCCAAGAGGGAGCGGATACGCAGTATTTT CASSQEGADTQYF
few TRBJ2-7 TRBV6-8 TRBD2 21 TGTGCCAGCAGCAGGACTCTCCGGGCCGCCAGCGGGAGGGTCCGGTCGTACGAGCAGTACTTC CASSRTLRAASGRVRSYEQYF
few TRBJ2-7 TRBV5-4 NA 13 TGTGCCAGCAGTTTTACAGGGTCCTACGAGCAGTACTTC CASSFTGSYEQYF
NA TRBJ2-1 TRBV6-6 TRBD2 15 TGTGCCAGCAGTTACTCGGGGAGCGGGAATAATGAGCAGTTCTTC CASSYSGSGNNEQFF
few TRBJ1-4 TRBV27 NA 15 TGTGCCAGCAGTCGGAAATTCGGAGGGGATGAAAAACTGTTTTTT CASSRKFGGDEKLFF
NA TRBJ2-5 TRBV5-1 TRBD1 15 TGCGCCAGCAGCTCAGCCGGGACAGGGCAGAAGACCCAGTACTTC CASSSAGTGQKTQYF
NA TRBJ2-3 TRBV7-2 NA 16 TGTGCCAGCAGCTTAATGGGCGCGGGTAACACAGATACGCAGTATTTT CASSLMGAGNTDTQYF
few TRBJ1-1 TRBV6-6 NA 12 TGTGCCAGCAGTTACGTGGAGACTGAAGCTTTCTTT CASSYVETEAFF
NA TRBJ2-7 TRBV7-8 TRBD1 15 TGTGCCAGCAGCTCCGGGACAGGGTGGTCCTACGAGCAGTACTTC CASSSGTGWSYEQYF
NA TRBJ1-2 TRBV11-2 TRBD1 13 TGTGCCAGCAGCTTGGGACAGGCCTATGGCTACACCTTC CASSLGQAYGYTF
NA TRBJ2-4 TRBV7-4 NA 15 TGTGCCAGCAGCTTAGGAGTACTAGCCAAAAACATTCAGTACTTC CASSLGVLAKNIQYF
NA TRBJ1-2 TRBV5-4 NA 12 TGTGCCGGCAGGCTGACAGGCGGAGGCTACACCTTC CAGRLTGGGYTF
NA TRBJ1-1 TRBV19 TRBD1 15 TGTGCCAGTAGACCCTTACAGGGGGGGGGCACTGAAGCTTTCTTT CASRPLQGGGTEAFF
few TRBJ1-5 TRBV12-2 NA 11 TGTGCAAGTCGCAACTATCAGCCCCAGCATTTT CASRNYQPQHF
NA TRBJ1-6 TRBV5-1 NA 16 TGCGCCAGCAGCCCGGACAGTACCTCCTATAATTCACCCCTCCACTTT CASSPDSTSYNSPLHF
few TRBJ2-4 TRBV12-5 TRBD2 19 TGTGCTAGTGGTTTGGTAAGAACTAGCGGGAGAGCTGAGGTGGGCATTCAGTACTTC CASGLVRTSGRAEVGIQYF
NA TRBJ1-6 TRBV28 NA 14 TGTGCCAGCAGTCGGGGAATGGGGAATTCACCCCTCCACTTT CASSRGMGNSPLHF
few TRBJ1-2 TRBV6-2/TRBV6-3 NA 13 TGTGCCAGCAGCATCGGGGGGGGCTATGGCTACACCTTC CASSIGGGYGYTF
NA TRBJ2-1 TRBV7-3 NA 16 TGTGCCAGCAGCGAGGGACTCCTGAGCTCCTACAATGAGCAGTTCTTC CASSEGLLSSYNEQFF
NA TRBJ1-2 TRBV6-5 NA 12 TGTGCCAGCAGTCCGAGGGTGGGGGGCTACACCTTC CASSPRVGGYTF
NA TRBJ2-1 TRBV24-1 TRBD2 15 TGTGCCACCAGCCGGACTAGTTCCCTCGGGAATGAGCAGTTCTTC CATSRTSSLGNEQFF
few TRBJ1-4 TRBV11-3 TRBD1 15 TGTGCCAGCAGCCGCGGGACAGATGTTAATGAAAAACTGTTTTTT CASSRGTDVNEKLFF
NA TRBJ2-1 TRBV7-2 TRBD1 15 TGTGCCAGCAGCTCTGGGACAGGGGTATGGAATGAGCAGTTCTTC CASSSGTGVWNEQFF
NA TRBJ2-1 TRBV14 NA 14 TGTGCCAGCAGCCTCAGGGGTTCATACAATGAGCAGTTCTTC CASSLRGSYNEQFF
NA TRBJ2-3 TRBV3-1/TRBV3-2 TRBD2 17 TGTGCCAGCAGCCCATTGCGGCTAGCGGGAGGTGAGGATACGCAGTATTTT CASSPLRLAGGEDTQYF
NA TRBJ2-7 TRBV9 NA 13 TGTGCCAGCAGCGTAGTGTCCGGGGAGGAGCAGTACTTC CASSVVSGEEQYF
NA TRBJ1-1 TRBV6-5 NA 13 TGTGCCAGCAGGGACCGGGAAAGCACTGAAGCTTTCTTT CASRDRESTEAFF
NA TRBJ2-1 TRBV7-6 TRBD2 17 TGTGCCAGCAGCTTAGAACTAGCGGATAGCTCCTACAATGAGCAGTTCTTC CASSLELADSSYNEQFF
NA TRBJ2-3 TRBV6-2/TRBV6-3 TRBD2 18 TGTGCCAGCAGTTCCCGGACTAGCGACCGCACTTACACAGATACGCAGTATTTT CASSSRTSDRTYTDTQYF
NA TRBJ1-6 TRBV2 NA 10 TGTGCCAGCGGAGCGGGCACCCTCCACTTT CASGAGTLHF
NA TRBJ2-4 TRBV3-1/TRBV3-2 NA 15 TGTGCCAGCACCCGAGGAGGGGAGGCCAAAAACATTCAGTACTTC CASTRGGEAKNIQYF
NA TRBJ2-7 TRBV6-6 TRBD1 15 TGTGCCAGCAGTCGGACAGGGCTTTCCTCCTACGAGCAGTACTTC CASSRTGLSSYEQYF
NA TRBJ2-7 TRBV7-9 NA 16 TGTGCCAGCAGCTTAGTGACCGGGTCACTAATCCACGAGCAGTACTTC CASSLVTGSLIHEQYF
NA TRBJ1-4 TRBV4-3 NA 14 TGCGCCAGCAGCCACAGGGGTACAGGCGAAAAACTGTTTTTT CASSHRGTGEKLFF
NA TRBJ2-6 TRBV4-1 NA 16 TGCGCCAGCAGCCAAGTACAATCTCCCCAAGCCAACGTCCTGACTTTC CASSQVQSPQANVLTF
NA TRBJ2-7 TRBV5-1 TRBD2 17 TGCGCCAGCAGCTTTTCGTTTGCGACTAGCGGTATCTACGAGCAGTACTTC CASSFSFATSGIYEQYF
NA TRBJ1-4 TRBV28 NA 15 TGTGCCAGCAGTTTCCCAGGTTATGCTAATGAAAAACTGTTTTTT CASSFPGYANEKLFF
NA TRBJ2-3 TRBV6-4 TRBD2 16 TGTGCCAGCAGCGCCGGGACTAGCGGGGGCACAGATACGCAGTATTTT CASSAGTSGGTDTQYF
NA TRBJ1-2 TRBV28 NA 16 TGTGCCAGCAGCCTTAGAACCACAACAGGGTGGCATGGCTACACCTTC CASSLRTTTGWHGYTF
many TRBJ2-1 TRBV5-4 NA 13 TGTGCCAGCAGCTTAATAAGCAGCGACGAGCAGTTCTTC CASSLISSDEQFF
NA TRBJ1-1 TRBV11-3 NA 15 TGTGCCAGCAGCCCTCGGGGGGTGTCGCGAACTGAAGCTTTCTTT CASSPRGVSRTEAFF
NA TRBJ2-7 TRBV5-1 NA 14 TGCGCCAGCAGCTTGAGCCAGGTGACCTACGAGCAGTACTTC CASSLSQVTYEQYF
NA TRBJ2-7 TRBV19 TRBD1 18 TGTGCCAGTAGCAGACAGGGGACAACTTTCCGGGACTCCTACGAGCAGTACTTC CASSRQGTTFRDSYEQYF
NA TRBJ1-2 TRBV5-4 NA 13 TGTGCCAGCAGCCCCGCAGAGGACTATGGCTACACCTTC CASSPAEDYGYTF
NA TRBJ1-3 TRBV27 TRBD1 15 TGTGCCAGCAGTAGGGGACAGGGTCTTGGAAACACCATATATTTT CASSRGQGLGNTIYF
few TRBJ1-5 TRBV18 TRBD1 15 TGTGCCAGCTCACCACGACAGGGTGAGAATCCGCCCCAGCATTTT CASSPRQGENPPQHF
NA TRBJ1-5 TRBV2 NA 13 TGTGCCAGCAGTGAAGTCGAGGAACAGCCCCAGCATTTT CASSEVEEQPQHF
NA TRBJ1-1 TRBV19 NA 15 TGTGCCAGTAGTACGGGGAATGTGGGGATGACTGAAGCTTTCTTT CASSTGNVGMTEAFF